This TCR beta chain was identified during a study of blood T cell repertoires in COVID-19. Sequencing used immunoSEQ multiplex PCR; TCRdb keeps in-frame clones, though not all of them. The data contain about 39,000 clones, roughly 77% of them seen just once; the ten biggest clones take up about 27%. Germline loops: CDR1 MNHEY, CDR2 SVGAGI. The CDR3 consists of 15 residues. Trimming removed 5 bases from V and 9 bases from J; junction bases left unmatched: 8. This TCR was sampled from a man at least 80 years old with acute or convalescent COVID-19. The sequencing sample was made of peripheral blood. The chain couples TRBV6-5 to TRBJ2-1; TRBD1 matches 12 bases. CDR3 DNA: TGTGCCAGCAGTCGGCAGGGACAGGGGGCTTTTGAGCAGTTCTTC. This sequence encodes CASSRQGQGAFEQFF.